This passage covers 26 T cell receptor beta chains from one sample sequenced in a study of shared clonotypes between healthy human individuals. TCRdb's table, derived via immunoSEQ multiplex PCR, lists solely in-frame clones and lacks some. The table lists about half a million clones, 81% of them singletons. What was sequenced was PBMCs. The receptor set was obtained from a woman between 35 and 50 years old in good health. Some clones in this sample may be carry-over from other donors' samples.

The chain links TRBV7-2 to TRBJ1-3, with TRBD1 matching over 9 bases. CDR3 length: 16 residues. V shed 4 bases and J 3 bases; nucleotides not matched to a gene: 7. Germline CDR1 reads SGHTA; CDR2 reads FQGNSA. CDR3 nucleotide sequence: TGTGCCAGCAGCTGGAACAGGGGGCGGAGTGGAAACACCATATATTTT. It translates to CASSWNRGRSGNTIYF.

Note on this clone: This likely stems from a read error, as it lies one base from a far larger clone. This sequence joins TRBV27 and TRBJ1-5; D is unclear. The V gene's germline CDR1 is MNHEY and CDR2 SMNVEV (reference sequence). The CDR3 has 13 amino acids. CDR3 in DNA: TGTGCCAGCAGCCCTTATAGCAATCGGCCCCAGCATTTT. This gives the protein CASSPYSNRPQHF.

On this clone itself: A far more abundant clone sits one base away, making this likely a read error. This rearrangement joins TRBV4-2 to TRBJ2-1; 8 positions match TRBD2. Trimming took 3 bases from V and 4 from J; bases not matched to a gene: 8. This CDR3 comprises 16 residues. In germline, CDR1 is LGHNA, CDR2 YNFKEQ. The CDR3 loop reads CASSQATSVSYNEQFF. The DNA of the CDR3 is TGTGCCAGCAGCCAGGCGACTAGCGTGAGTTACAATGAGCAGTTCTTC.

This chain connects TRBV5-1 to TRBJ2-3, with TRBD2 as a possible D gene (6 bases). The CDR3 is 14 residues long. Trimming shortened V by 5 bases and J by 0 bases, and 10 bases separated the two germline ends. The germline V gene encodes CDR1 SGHRS and CDR2 YFSETQ. CDR3 sequence (DNA): TGCGCCAGCAGGTATAGCGGAAGCACAGATACGCAGTATTTT. Translating it yields CASRYSGSTDTQYF.

Points on this clone: This likely traces to a read error, being one base from a far larger clone. V gene TRBV4-2 combines with J gene TRBJ2-2; D call uncertain. The germline CDR1 and CDR2 sequences are LGHNA and YNFKEQ. The CDR3 length is 18 residues. The V and J ends lost 2 bases and 5 bases respectively, with 21 bases between them. CDR3 amino acids: CASSQFLSARASTGELFF. In DNA form, the CDR3 reads TGTGCCAGCAGCCAATTCCTCTCAGCGAGAGCCTCTACCGGGGAGCTGTTTTTT.

CDR3 nucleotide sequence: TGTGCCAGCAGCTTAGCGGGTAGCGGGAGAAATACGCAGTATTTT. Translated: CASSLAGSGRNTQYF. V usage is TRBV7-2 and J usage is TRBJ2-3; 9 nucleotides match TRBD2. The CDR3 length is 15 residues. J was trimmed by 7 bases and V by 0 bases; bases with no gene match: 5. The V gene's germline CDR1 is SGHTA and CDR2 FQGNSA.

This clone was seen more than once but under ten times. This specimen includes other DNA sequences encoding the same CDR3. The CDR3 nucleotides are TGTGCCAGCAGTTACTCAGGGGAGACCCAGTACTTC. It yields the protein CASSYSGETQYF. The chain combines TRBV6-6 with TRBJ2-5, with D unresolved. Germline assignment: CDR1 MNHNY and CDR2 SVGAGI (reference sequence). The CDR3 contains 12 residues. V lost 0 bases, J lost 5 bases, and 4 bases lay in between.

V is TRBV28 and J is TRBJ2-3; 9 bases agree with TRBD2. This CDR3 spans 16 amino acids. CDR1 and CDR2 (germline): MDHEN, SYDVKM. V lost 3 bases and J lost 8; bases outside the gene matches: 12. CDR3 protein: CASSFRTSVYPVTQYF. The CDR3 DNA reads TGTGCCAGCAGTTTTCGGACTAGCGTATACCCAGTTACGCAGTATTTT.

The rearrangement joins TRBV6-5 to TRBJ2-1, with D perhaps matching TRBD2 (5 bases). The V and J ends lost 6 bases and 8 bases respectively, with 14 bases between them. This CDR3 has 13 residues. The germline CDR1 and CDR2 sequences are MNHEY and SVGAGI. The CDR3: CASSLFTRDEQFF. DNA of the CDR3: TGTGCCAGCAGCCTCTTTACTAGAGATGAGCAGTTCTTC.

The V gene is TRBV27, the J gene TRBJ1-2, with unresolved D. V was cut by 8 bases and J by 8 bases, with 12 bases left in between. The CDR3 loop spans 11 amino acids. The germline V gene encodes CDR1 MNHEY and CDR2 SMNVEV (reference sequence). In DNA form, the CDR3 reads TGTGCCAGCGGAAGCTTGGGGGGCTACACCTTC. This gives the protein CASGSLGGYTF.

This clone appeared once. The chain has TRBV10-3 and TRBJ2-5; 9 bases align to TRBD2. CDR1 is ENHRY, CDR2 SYGVKD, per germline. Trimming at V came to 6 bases and at J to 3 bases, leaving 2 bases not matched to a gene. There are 13 residues in the CDR3. The CDR3 DNA reads as TGTGCCATCAGGAGGACTAGCGAAGAGACCCAGTACTTC. Translation: CAIRRTSEETQYF.

The chain employs TRBV6-6 and TRBJ2-6; no reliable D call. This CDR3 comprises 15 residues. V lost 6 bases, J lost 0 bases, and 9 bases lay in between. The germline gives CDR1 MNHNY, CDR2 SVGAGI (reference sequence). DNA for the CDR3: TGTGCCAGCAGCGCTGACCCCTCTGGGGCCAACGTCCTGACTTTC. It is translated as CASSADPSGANVLTF.

This clone came up once. This likely came from a read error, as a far larger clone is one base away. The J gene is TRBJ2-7, the V gene TRBV10-3; 7 bases are a match to TRBD2. This CDR3 is 13 amino acids long. The germline CDR1 and CDR2 sequences are ENHRY and SYGVKD. The V segment lost 9 bases and the J segment 5 bases; nucleotides outside the gene matches: 10. CDR3 nucleotide sequence: TGTGCCATAGTGACTAGCAAAGGCCACGAGCAGTACTTC. Translated, it gives CAIVTSKGHEQYF.

This clone has only one observation. The chain recombines TRBV19 with TRBJ1-3, with D unclear. The CDR3 extends over 12 amino acids. CDR1 and CDR2 from the germline V gene are LNHDA and SQIVND (reference sequence). Trimming took 10 bases from V and 0 from J, leaving 7 bases between them. The CDR3 is CATGTSGNTIYF. The CDR3 bases are TGTGCCACAGGTACCTCTGGAAACACCATATATTTT.

Turning to this clone: It is likely a read error: a sequence one base away is far more abundant. V gene TRBV7-9 combines with J gene TRBJ2-5; D assignment may be TRBD1 or TRBD2 (5 bases each). Germline lookup yields CDR1 SEHNR and CDR2 FQNEAQ (reference sequence). The V end was cut by 5 bases, the J end by 5 bases, with 9 bases between. The CDR3 totals 12 residues. The CDR3 DNA reads TGTGCCAGCAGCCAATGGGGGGAGACCCAGTACTTC. Its translation is CASSQWGETQYF.

The V call is TRBV9, the J call TRBJ1-2; maybe TRBD1 (6 bases). The CDR3 contains 13 residues. The germline gives CDR1 SGDLS, CDR2 YYNGEE. V lost 0 bases, J lost 3 bases, and 6 bases lay in between. The CDR3 DNA follows: TGTGCCAGCAGCGTAGGGACAGACTATGGCTACACCTTC. It codes for CASSVGTDYGYTF.

The table lists this clone with many counts. The chain employs TRBV5-4 and TRBJ2-1; 8 positions agree with TRBD2. The germline CDR1 and CDR2 sequences are SGHNT and YYREEE (reference sequence). This CDR3 comprises 16 residues. Trimming cost V 0 bases and J 2 bases; bases outside gene matches: 4. The DNA of the CDR3 is TGTGCCAGCAGCTTGGTTGCGGGAGGCCCCTACAATGAGCAGTTCTTC. Its protein product is CASSLVAGGPYNEQFF. The whole variable domain, remainder taken from reference TRBV5-4 and TRBJ2-1, is ETGVTQSPTHLIKTRGQQVTLRCSSQSGHNTVSWYQQALGQGPQFIFQYYREEENGRGNFPPRFSGLQFPNYSSELNVNALELDDSALYLCASSLVAGGPYNEQFFGPGTRLTVL.

This clone was seen many times. V usage is TRBV19 and J usage is TRBJ1-1, with 8 bases fitting TRBD1. The germline gives CDR1 LNHDA, CDR2 SQIVND (reference sequence). V lost 6 bases to trimming and J lost 4 bases; unmatched junction nucleotides: 4. This CDR3 has 13 amino acids. The CDR3 DNA is TGTGCCAGTAGCAGGGACAGGCGCACTGAAGCTTTCTTT. It is translated as CASSRDRRTEAFF.

The V and J genes are TRBV19 and TRBJ2-2; possibly TRBD1 or TRBD2 for D (6 bases each). Germline loops: CDR1 LNHDA, CDR2 SQIVND (reference sequence). V lost 7 bases and J lost 6, with 12 bases in between. This CDR3 is built from 13 residues. In DNA form, the CDR3 reads TGTGCCAGTAAGGGGGGAGGAGCCGGGGAGCTGTTTTTT. Translating gives CASKGGGAGELFF. The full variable domain, its missing parts supplied by reference TRBV19 and TRBJ2-2, is DGGITQSPKYLFRKEGQNVTLSCEQNLNHDAMYWYRQDPGQGLRLIYYSQIVNDFQKGDIAEGYSVSREKKESFPLTVTSAQKNPTAFYLCASKGGGAGELFFGEGSRLTVL.

V gene TRBV18 combines with J gene TRBJ2-1, with 10 nucleotides matching TRBD1. CDR3 length: 20 residues. The germline gives CDR1 KGHSH, CDR2 LQKENI. Trimming cost V 3 bases and J 2 bases; bases outside gene matches: 16. The CDR3 DNA reads TGTGCCAGCTCACCTAAGACAGGGGGCAGGAGGGTTAGGGCCTACAATGAGCAGTTCTTC. Translating it yields CASSPKTGGRRVRAYNEQFF.

The chain employs TRBV6-6 and TRBJ2-5; tentative D call: TRBD1 (5 bases). CDR1 MNHNY and CDR2 SVGAGI come from the germline V gene (reference sequence). V gave up 2 bases and J gave up 3 bases, with 7 bases separating them. This CDR3 comprises 13 residues. This CDR3 reads CASSYAGKETQYF. The CDR3 bases are TGTGCCAGCAGTTACGCAGGGAAAGAGACCCAGTACTTC.

The chain's CDR3 is CASSGNRGPNEKLFF. CDR3 nucleotides: TGTGCCAGCAGTGGGAACAGGGGGCCTAATGAAAAACTGTTTTTT. The rearrangement uses TRBV2 and TRBJ1-4; 9 nucleotides agree with TRBD1. Germline loops: CDR1 SNHLY, CDR2 FYNNEI. The CDR3 consists of 15 residues. The V and J ends lost 4 bases and 3 bases, in that order; junction bases with no gene match: 3.

As regards this clone: This is likely an artifact of a read error, given a far larger clone one base away. This rearrangement joins TRBV15 to TRBJ2-6; weak D call: TRBD1 (5 bases). The CDR3 is 16 residues long. Germline V gene sequence: CDR1 LNHNV, CDR2 YYDKDF (reference sequence). The V end lost 9 bases, the J end lost 0 bases, and 15 bases lay between the germline ends. CDR3 in amino acids: CATSDSAISGANVLTF. For the CDR3, the DNA is TGTGCCACAAGCGACAGTGCGATCTCTGGGGCCAACGTCCTGACTTTC.

The genes are TRBV6-1 and TRBJ2-3; TRBD1 aligns across 7 bases. Germline CDR1 reads MNHNS; CDR2 reads SASEGT. The J segment lost 0 bases and the V segment lost 6 bases, leaving 3 bases of the junction unmatched. The CDR3 extends over 14 amino acids. CDR3 nucleotide sequence: TGTGCCAGCAGCCCGGGACAGAGCACAGATACGCAGTATTTT. Translation gives CASSPGQSTDTQYF.

This clone has just a few counts. The V and J genes are TRBV29-1 and TRBJ2-3; 11 nucleotides match TRBD2. From germline, CDR1 is SQVTM and CDR2 ANQGSEA. J lost 4 bases, V lost 5 bases, and 5 bases had no gene match. The CDR3 has 14 residues. CDR3 amino acids: CSVQTSGSSDTQYF. DNA for the CDR3: TGCAGCGTTCAAACTAGCGGGAGCTCAGATACGCAGTATTTT.

This clone has a handful of counts. The chain uses TRBV29-1 and TRBJ1-3, with D perhaps TRBD1 (5 bases). This CDR3 region has 13 residues. V was trimmed by 6 bases and J by 2 bases, leaving 11 bases between them. The germline V gene encodes CDR1 SQVTM and CDR2 ANQGSEA. The CDR3 sequence: CSVVVGAGNTIYF. The CDR3 nucleotides are TGCAGCGTCGTAGTAGGGGCTGGAAACACCATATATTTT.